This T cell receptor beta chain was sequenced in a study of T cell changes during pregnancy in multiple sclerosis. Only in-frame clones appear in the TCRdb table, and some are missing; sequencing was by immunoSEQ multiplex PCR. The sample comprises 79,000 or so clones, 80% to 95% of which are singletons, and more than 1.5% rests with the top ten. The TCR sequence derives from a female donor in good health, enrolled as a control in a pregnancy study. The source material was peripheral blood, sampled in the first trimester of pregnancy.

The CDR3 protein is CASSLRPGGTEAFF. The CDR3 DNA reads TGTGCCAGCAGCCTCCGCCCAGGGGGCACTGAAGCTTTCTTT. V is TRBV11-2 and J is TRBJ1-1; 7 bases are shared with TRBD1. Trimming took 5 bases from V and 4 from J; bases not matched to a gene: 7. There are 14 residues in the CDR3. Looked up from germline, CDR1 is SGHAT and CDR2 is FQNNGV.